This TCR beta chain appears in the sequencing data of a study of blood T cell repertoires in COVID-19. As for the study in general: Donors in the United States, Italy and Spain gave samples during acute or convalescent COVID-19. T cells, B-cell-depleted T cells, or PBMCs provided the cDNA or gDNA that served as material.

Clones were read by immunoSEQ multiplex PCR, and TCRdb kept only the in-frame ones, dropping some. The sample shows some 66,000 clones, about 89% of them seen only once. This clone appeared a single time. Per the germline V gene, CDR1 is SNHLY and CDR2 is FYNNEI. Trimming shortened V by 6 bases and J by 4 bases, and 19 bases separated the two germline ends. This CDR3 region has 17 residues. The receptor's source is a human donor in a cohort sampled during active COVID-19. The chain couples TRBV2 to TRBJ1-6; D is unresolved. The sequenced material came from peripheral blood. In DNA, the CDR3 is TGTGCCAGCAGGGAGGACTATTCGTGGGGTTATAATTCACCCCTCCACTTT. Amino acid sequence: CASREDYSWGYNSPLHF. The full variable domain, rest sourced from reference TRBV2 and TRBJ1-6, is EPEVTQTPSHQVTQMGQEVILRCVPISNHLYFYWYRQILGQKVEFLVSFYNNEISEKSEIFDDQFSVERPDGSNFTLKIRSTKLEDSAMYFCASREDYSWGYNSPLHFGNGTRLTVT.